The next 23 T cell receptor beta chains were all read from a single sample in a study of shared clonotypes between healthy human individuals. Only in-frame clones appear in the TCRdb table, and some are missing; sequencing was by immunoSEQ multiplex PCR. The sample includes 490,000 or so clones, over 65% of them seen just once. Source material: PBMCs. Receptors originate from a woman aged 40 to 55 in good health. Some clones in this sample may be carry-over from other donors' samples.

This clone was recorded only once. This CDR3 is CASSFAWDQETQYF. The CDR3 bases are TGTGCCAGCAGCTTTGCCTGGGACCAAGAGACCCAGTACTTC. The chain links TRBV11-1 to TRBJ2-5; D is unresolved. The CDR3 length is 14 residues. The V gene lost 3 bases and the J gene lost 0 bases, with 8 bases spanning the gap. Germline V gene lookup returns CDR1 SGHAT and CDR2 FQDESV (reference sequence).

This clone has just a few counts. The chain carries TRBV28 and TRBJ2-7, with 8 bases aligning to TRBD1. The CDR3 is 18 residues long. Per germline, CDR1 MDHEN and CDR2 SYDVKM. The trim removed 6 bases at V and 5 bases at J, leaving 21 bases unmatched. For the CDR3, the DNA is TGTGCCAGCAGGCCCGTAACTCAGGACAGGGATAGTCCCCACGAGCAGTACTTC. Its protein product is CASRPVTQDRDSPHEQYF.

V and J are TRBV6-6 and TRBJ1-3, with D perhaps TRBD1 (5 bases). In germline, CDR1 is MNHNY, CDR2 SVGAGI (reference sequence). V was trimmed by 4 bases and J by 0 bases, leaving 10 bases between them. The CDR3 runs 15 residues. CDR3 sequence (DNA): TGTGCCAGCAGTTCGGACAAGTTCTCTGGAAACACCATATATTTT. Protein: CASSSDKFSGNTIYF.

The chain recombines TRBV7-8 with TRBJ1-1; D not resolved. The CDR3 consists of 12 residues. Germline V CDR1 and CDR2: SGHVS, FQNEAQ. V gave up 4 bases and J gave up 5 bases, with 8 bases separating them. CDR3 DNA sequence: TGTGCCAGCAGCTCTGGGAGAACTGAAGCTTTCTTT. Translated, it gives CASSSGRTEAFF.

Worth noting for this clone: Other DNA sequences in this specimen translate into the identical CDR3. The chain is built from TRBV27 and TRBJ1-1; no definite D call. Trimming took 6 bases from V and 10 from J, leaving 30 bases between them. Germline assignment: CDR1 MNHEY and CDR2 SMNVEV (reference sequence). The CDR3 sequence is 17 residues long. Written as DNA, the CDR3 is TGTGCCAGCAGCTCTTTCGTTCGGAGTCGCCGAGAGGTTGGAGCTTTCTTT. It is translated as CASSSFVRSRREVGAFF.

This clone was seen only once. The CDR3 protein is CASRSLAGYSYEQYF. As DNA, the CDR3 is TGTGCCAGCCGATCTCTAGCGGGGTACTCCTACGAGCAGTACTTC. V and J are TRBV6-1 and TRBJ2-7; 9 bases are shared with TRBD2. The V gene's germline CDR1 is MNHNS and CDR2 SASEGT. This CDR3 region has 15 residues. Trimming at V came to 8 bases and at J to 0 bases, leaving 8 bases not matched to a gene.

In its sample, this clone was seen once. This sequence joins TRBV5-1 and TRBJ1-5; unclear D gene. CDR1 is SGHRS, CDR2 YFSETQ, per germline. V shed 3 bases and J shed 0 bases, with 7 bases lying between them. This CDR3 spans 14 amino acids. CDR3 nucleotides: TGCGCCAGCAGCTCGGACCCTAGCAATCAGCCCCAGCATTTT. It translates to CASSSDPSNQPQHF. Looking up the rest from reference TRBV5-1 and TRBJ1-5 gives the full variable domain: KAGVTQTPRYLIKTRGQQVTLSCSPISGHRSVSWYQQTPGQGLQFLFEYFSETQRNKGNFPGRFSGRQFSNSRSEMNVSTLELGDSALYLCASSSDPSNQPQHFGDGTRLSIL.

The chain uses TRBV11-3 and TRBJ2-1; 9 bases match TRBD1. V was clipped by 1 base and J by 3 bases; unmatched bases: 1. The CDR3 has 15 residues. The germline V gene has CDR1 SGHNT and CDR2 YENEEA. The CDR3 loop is CASSLGTGVYNEQFF. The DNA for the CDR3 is TGTGCCAGCAGCTTAGGGACAGGGGTCTACAATGAGCAGTTCTTC.

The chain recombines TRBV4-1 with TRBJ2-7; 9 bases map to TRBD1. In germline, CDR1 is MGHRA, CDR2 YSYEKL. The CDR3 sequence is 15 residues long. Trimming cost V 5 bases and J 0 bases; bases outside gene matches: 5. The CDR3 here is CASSMLDRGSYEQYF. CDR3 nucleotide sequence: TGCGCCAGCAGCATGCTGGACAGGGGCTCCTACGAGCAGTACTTC.

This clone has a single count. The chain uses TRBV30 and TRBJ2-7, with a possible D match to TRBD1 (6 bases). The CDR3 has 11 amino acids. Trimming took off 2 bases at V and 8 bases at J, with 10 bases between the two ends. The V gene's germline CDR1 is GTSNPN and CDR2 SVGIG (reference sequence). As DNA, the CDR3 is TGTGCCTGGAGTAATTGGGACAAGCAGTACTTC. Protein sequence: CAWSNWDKQYF.

The CDR3, as DNA: TGTGCCAGCAGCTCCTCAGACAGGGGGAACACTGAAGCTTTCTTT. Its protein is CASSSSDRGNTEAFF. The J gene is TRBJ1-1, the V gene TRBV11-2; TRBD1 matches 8 bases. V lost 4 bases to trimming and J lost 1 base; unmatched junction nucleotides: 5. CDR1 is SGHAT and CDR2 is FQNNGV in the germline V gene. CDR3 length: 15 amino acids.

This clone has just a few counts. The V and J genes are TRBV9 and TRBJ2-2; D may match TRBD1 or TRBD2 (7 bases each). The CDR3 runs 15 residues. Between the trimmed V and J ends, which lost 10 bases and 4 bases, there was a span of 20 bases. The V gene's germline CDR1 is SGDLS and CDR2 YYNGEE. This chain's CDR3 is CAGHGGTASTGELFF. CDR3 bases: TGTGCCGGTCACGGGGGGACAGCTTCCACCGGGGAGCTGTTTTTT.

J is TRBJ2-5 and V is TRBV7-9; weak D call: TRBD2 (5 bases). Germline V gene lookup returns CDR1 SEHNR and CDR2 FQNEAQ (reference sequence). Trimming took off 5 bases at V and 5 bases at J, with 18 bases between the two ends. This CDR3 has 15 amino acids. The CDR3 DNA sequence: TGTGCCAGCAGCCCCCCAGAGGCTAGCCCCGAGACCCAGTACTTC. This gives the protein CASSPPEASPETQYF.

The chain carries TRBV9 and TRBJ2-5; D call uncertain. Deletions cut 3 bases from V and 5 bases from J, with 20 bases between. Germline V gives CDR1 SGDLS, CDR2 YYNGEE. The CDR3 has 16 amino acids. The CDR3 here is CASSGAGLRHGETQYF. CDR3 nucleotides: TGTGCCAGCAGCGGAGCCGGGCTCCGACACGGGGAGACCCAGTACTTC.

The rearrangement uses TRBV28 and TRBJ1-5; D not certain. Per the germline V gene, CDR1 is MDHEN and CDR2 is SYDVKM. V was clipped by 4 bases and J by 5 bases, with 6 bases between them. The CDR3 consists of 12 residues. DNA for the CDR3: TGTGCCAGCAGTTCCAAAGATCAGCCCCAGCATTTT. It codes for CASSSKDQPQHF.

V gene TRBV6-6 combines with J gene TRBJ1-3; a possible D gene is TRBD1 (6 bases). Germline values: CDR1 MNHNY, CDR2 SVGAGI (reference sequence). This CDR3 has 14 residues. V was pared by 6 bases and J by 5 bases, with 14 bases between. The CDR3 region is CASSRNRERNTIYF. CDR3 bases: TGTGCCAGCAGCCGTAACAGGGAGCGAAACACCATATATTTT.

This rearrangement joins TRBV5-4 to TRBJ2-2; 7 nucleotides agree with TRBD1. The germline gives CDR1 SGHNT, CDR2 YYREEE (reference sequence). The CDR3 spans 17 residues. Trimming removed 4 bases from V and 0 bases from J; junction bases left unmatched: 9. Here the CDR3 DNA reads TGTGCCAGCAGCAAGGGACAGACAAACCCGAACACCGGGGAGCTGTTTTTT. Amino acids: CASSKGQTNPNTGELFF.

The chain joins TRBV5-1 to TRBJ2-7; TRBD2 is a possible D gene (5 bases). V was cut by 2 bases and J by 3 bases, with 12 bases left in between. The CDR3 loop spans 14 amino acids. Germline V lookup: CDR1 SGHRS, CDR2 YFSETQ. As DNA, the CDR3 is TGCGCCAGCAGCTTTTCCGGGGAGTACTACGAGCAGTACTTC. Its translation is CASSFSGEYYEQYF. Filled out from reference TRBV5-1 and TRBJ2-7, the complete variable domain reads KAGVTQTPRYLIKTRGQQVTLSCSPISGHRSVSWYQQTPGQGLQFLFEYFSETQRNKGNFPGRFSGRQFSNSRSEMNVSTLELGDSALYLCASSFSGEYYEQYFGPGTRLTVT.

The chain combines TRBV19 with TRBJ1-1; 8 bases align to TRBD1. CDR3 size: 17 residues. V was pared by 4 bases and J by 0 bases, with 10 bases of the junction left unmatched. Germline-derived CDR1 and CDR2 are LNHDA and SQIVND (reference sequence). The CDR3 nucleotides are TGTGCCAGTAGTAGTTCCAGGGGGCAGAAAATGAACACTGAAGCTTTCTTT. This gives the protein CASSSSRGQKMNTEAFF.

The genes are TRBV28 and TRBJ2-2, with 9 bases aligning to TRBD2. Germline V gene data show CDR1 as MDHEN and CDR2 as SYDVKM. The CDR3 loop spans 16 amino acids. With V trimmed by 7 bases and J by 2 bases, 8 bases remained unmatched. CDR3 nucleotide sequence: TGTGCCAGCAAAAGGGCTAGCGGGGCCAACACCGGGGAGCTGTTTTTT. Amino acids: CASKRASGANTGELFF.

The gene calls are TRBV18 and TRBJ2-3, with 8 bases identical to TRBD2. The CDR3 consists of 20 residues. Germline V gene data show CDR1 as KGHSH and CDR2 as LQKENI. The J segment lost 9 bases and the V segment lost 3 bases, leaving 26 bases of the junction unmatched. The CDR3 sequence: CASSPPGVLALAGGLDTQYF. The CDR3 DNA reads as TGTGCCAGCTCACCCCCGGGGGTTCTAGCCCTCGCCGGGGGACTAGACACGCAGTATTTT.

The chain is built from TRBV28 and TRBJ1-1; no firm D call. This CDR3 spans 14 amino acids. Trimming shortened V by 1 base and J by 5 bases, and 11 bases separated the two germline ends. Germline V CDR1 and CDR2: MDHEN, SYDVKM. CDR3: CASSLLSGGTEAFF. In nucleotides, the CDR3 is TGTGCCAGCAGTTTATTGTCGGGAGGGACTGAAGCTTTCTTT.

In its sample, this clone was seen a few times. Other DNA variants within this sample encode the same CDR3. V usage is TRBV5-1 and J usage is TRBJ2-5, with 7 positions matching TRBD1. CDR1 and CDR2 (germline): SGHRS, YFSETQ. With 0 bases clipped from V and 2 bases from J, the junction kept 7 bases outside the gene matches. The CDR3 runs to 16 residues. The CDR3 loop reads CASSLGGQASQETQYF. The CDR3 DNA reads TGCGCCAGCAGCTTGGGTGGACAGGCCTCACAAGAGACCCAGTACTTC.